The 30 T cell receptor beta chains in this list originate from one sample, sequenced in a study of glioma-infiltrating T cells. TCR alpha and beta CDR3 regions were amplified from RNA using iRepertoire nested multiplex PCR. TCRdb itself ran the multiplex PCR reads through MiXCR, one entry per CDR3 protein. The sample contains over 100,000 distinct CDR3 sequences, less than 30% of which appear only once. The sequenced sample was glioma tissue, nonneoplastic brain tissue, or PBMCs (not recorded which). These receptors originate from a human donor with low-grade glioma or glioblastoma, undergoing nonglioma brain surgery, or in good health (not recorded which).

This clonotype was recorded many times. The rearrangement uses TRBV5-4 and TRBJ2-1; 14 nucleotides match TRBD2. Germline CDR1 is SGHNT and CDR2 is YYREEE (reference sequence). CDR3 length equals 15 residues. V dropped 5 bases and J dropped 5; count of bases not matched to a gene: 3. The CDR3 coding sequence is TGTGCCAGCAGGGGGGGACTAGCGGGGGACAATGAGCAGTTCTTC. Encoded protein: CASRGGLAGDNEQFF.

V usage is TRBV30 and J usage is TRBJ1-2; D is unresolved. Germline V gene sequence: CDR1 GTSNPN, CDR2 SVGIG (reference sequence). The CDR3 runs 11 residues. V was cut by 3 bases and J by 8 bases, with 10 bases left in between. The DNA for the CDR3 is TGTGCCTGGAGAAAGGGCGGCGGCTACACCTTC. Encoded protein: CAWRKGGGYTF.

This clonotype came up many times. V is TRBV15 and J is TRBJ1-1, with 8 bases that match TRBD1. The J segment lost 4 bases and the V segment lost 3 bases, leaving 13 bases of the junction unmatched. This CDR3 spans 17 amino acids. Germline V lookup: CDR1 LNHNV, CDR2 YYDKDF (reference sequence). CDR3 in amino acids: CATSREGGRGRFTEAFF. CDR3 in DNA: TGTGCCACCAGCAGGGAGGGAGGCAGGGGGCGTTTCACTGAAGCTTTCTTT.

This clonotype was counted at least ten times. The chain links TRBV27 to TRBJ2-3; D gene unclear. This CDR3 spans 14 amino acids. The V end was cut by 3 bases, the J end by 0 bases, with 7 bases between. The V gene's germline CDR1 is MNHEY and CDR2 SMNVEV (reference sequence). CDR3 protein: CASSFSASTDTQYF. Here the CDR3 DNA reads TGTGCCAGCAGTTTCAGCGCAAGCACAGATACGCAGTATTTT.

DNA of the CDR3: TGTGCCTGGAGCTCGGACGTGAAGGGTGGCTACACCTTC. The encoded protein is CAWSSDVKGGYTF. The chain couples TRBV30 to TRBJ1-2, with D hard to call. Trimming pared 3 bases from V and 7 bases from J, leaving 15 bases between. The CDR3 is 13 residues long. In germline, CDR1 is GTSNPN, CDR2 SVGIG (reference sequence).

This clonotype has ten or more counts. The CDR3 sequence: CSARDRRTSSSYEQYF. The DNA of the CDR3 is TGCAGTGCTAGAGATCGAAGGACATCGAGCTCCTACGAGCAGTACTTC. The chain couples TRBV20-1 to TRBJ2-7, with D maybe TRBD1 (5 bases). This CDR3 region has 16 residues. Trimming shortened V by 0 bases and J by 0 bases, and 15 bases separated the two germline ends. The germline V gene encodes CDR1 DFQATT and CDR2 SNEGSKA (reference sequence).

This clonotype has at least ten counts. V and J are TRBV20-1 and TRBJ1-2; D gene uncertain. From germline, CDR1 is DFQATT and CDR2 SNEGSKA (reference sequence). Trimming removed 6 bases from V and 7 bases from J, with 24 bases in between. This CDR3 contains 15 residues. CDR3 nucleotide sequence: TGCAGTGCCCGGAGGAATGGACCGTCAATACGTGGCTACACCTTC. This gives the protein CSARRNGPSIRGYTF.

Turning to this clonotype: The CDR3 carries no conserved terminal phenylalanine or tryptophan, so it likely arises from a read error. V is TRBV2 and J is TRBJ1-6, with TRBD1 matching 7 bases. The CDR3 consists of 14 residues. V shed 1 base, J shed 8 bases, and the junction held 2 bases outside the gene matches. Germline CDR1 SNHLY, CDR2 FYNNEI. As DNA, the CDR3 is TGTGCCAGCAGTGAAGGACAGGGCTATTCACCCCTCCACTGT. It yields the protein CASSEGQGYSPLHC.

This clonotype was seen repeatedly, ten times or more. The rearrangement joins TRBV4-1 to TRBJ2-7; 10 bases map to TRBD1. Germline V gene data show CDR1 as MGHRA and CDR2 as YSYEKL. The CDR3 runs to 15 residues. V shed 4 bases, J shed 2 bases, and the junction held 5 bases outside the gene matches. The CDR3 region has the DNA TGCGCCAGCAGCCGCATGACAGGGGGCACCTACGAGCAGTACTTC. This codes for CASSRMTGGTYEQYF.

This chain connects TRBV25-1 to TRBJ1-5; D is uncertain. Trimming removed 8 bases at V and 2 bases at J, with 1 base between. From germline, CDR1 is MGHDK and CDR2 SYGVNS. This CDR3 region has 10 residues. The chain's CDR3 is CASGNQPQHF. The DNA for the CDR3 is TGTGCCAGCGGCAATCAGCCCCAGCATTTT.

This clonotype was counted ten times or more. The genes are TRBV20-1 and TRBJ2-1; TRBD2 aligns across 10 bases. V was pared by 2 bases and J by 2 bases, with 3 bases of the junction left unmatched. The CDR3 consists of 15 residues. The germline V gene encodes CDR1 DFQATT and CDR2 SNEGSKA (reference sequence). The CDR3 reads CSARWTSGPYNEQFF. CDR3 coding DNA: TGCAGTGCTAGATGGACTAGCGGACCCTACAATGAGCAGTTCTTC.

The chain combines TRBV7-2 with TRBJ1-6; 7 bases match TRBD1. CDR3 length: 15 residues. Germline V lookup: CDR1 SGHTA, CDR2 FQGNSA. The junction had 7 bases not matched to a gene; V was cut back by 2 bases and J by 9 bases. CDR3 loop: CASSLMAQGTSPLHF. Written as DNA, the CDR3 is TGTGCCAGCAGCTTAATGGCACAGGGGACTTCACCCCTCCACTTT.

This clonotype was observed at least ten times. The chain couples TRBV7-3 to TRBJ1-2, with D maybe TRBD1 (5 bases). Trimming removed 5 bases at V and 3 bases at J, with 13 bases between. The germline CDR1 and CDR2 sequences are SGHTA and FQGTGA. This CDR3 has 14 amino acids. The CDR3 loop reads CASSPRGSDYGYTF. CDR3 coding DNA: TGTGCCAGCAGCCCTAGGGGTTCTGACTATGGCTACACCTTC.

This clonotype was seen repeatedly, ten times or more. The chain recombines TRBV29-1 with TRBJ1-2; possible D gene TRBD1, 5 bases. Germline V gene data show CDR1 as SQVTM and CDR2 as ANQGSEA. The V and J ends lost 5 bases and 0 bases respectively, with 13 bases between them. There are 14 residues in the CDR3. CDR3: CSVLTATSNYGYTF. Written as DNA, the CDR3 is TGCAGCGTTCTGACAGCTACATCTAACTATGGCTACACCTTC.

This clonotype has a count of ten or more. The rearrangement uses TRBV7-2 and TRBJ1-5; no firm D call. Germline V CDR1 and CDR2: SGHTA, FQGNSA. CDR3 length: 15 amino acids. Trimming left V 0 bases short and J 0 bases short, with 6 bases between. The CDR3 protein is CASSLAAVSNQPQHF. The CDR3 region has the DNA TGTGCCAGCAGCTTAGCAGCAGTTAGCAATCAGCCCCAGCATTTT. Drawing the rest from reference TRBV7-2 and TRBJ1-5, the complete variable domain is GAGVSQSPSNKVTEKGKDVELRCDPISGHTALYWYRQSLGQGLEFLIYFQGNSAPDKSGLPSDRFSAERTGGSVSTLTIQRTQQEDSAVYLCASSLAAVSNQPQHFGDGTRLSIL.

This sequence joins TRBV20-1 and TRBJ2-1; tentatively, D is TRBD2 (5 bases). V lost 0 bases to trimming and J lost 8 bases, with 14 bases between them. Germline V lookup: CDR1 DFQATT, CDR2 SNEGSKA (reference sequence). The CDR3 is made up of 14 amino acids. CDR3 protein: CSARDRGNYYEQFF. DNA for the CDR3: TGCAGTGCTAGAGATCGAGGGAATTACTATGAGCAGTTCTTC.

As to this clonotype: A much larger clonotype is one base distant, so this may be a read error. The conserved final phenylalanine or tryptophan is absent from the CDR3, which likely points to a read error. The chain recombines TRBV11-2 with TRBJ2-7; D remains ambiguous. With 7 bases removed from V and 1 base from J, the gap between germline ends came to 20 bases. Germline V CDR1 and CDR2: SGHAT, FQNNGV. This CDR3 spans 16 amino acids. The CDR3 loop reads CASTSYGSEGSYEQYL. The CDR3 nucleotides are TGTGCCAGCACCTCTTATGGCAGCGAAGGTTCCTACGAGCAGTACTTA.

This clonotype was seen ten or more times. The rearrangement joins TRBV19 to TRBJ1-1; 8 bases are shared with TRBD1. CDR1 and CDR2 from the germline V gene are LNHDA and SQIVND (reference sequence). V trimming: 5 bases; J trimming: 4 bases; junction bases outside the gene matches: 9. CDR3 length: 15 amino acids. The chain's CDR3 is CASSFAGGSSTEAFF. CDR3 DNA: TGTGCCAGTAGTTTTGCAGGGGGCAGTTCCACTGAAGCTTTCTTT.

The table lists this clonotype with a few counts. The chain is built from TRBV12-3 or TRBV12-4 and TRBJ2-7; tentative D call: TRBD1 (5 bases). CDR3 length: 12 amino acids. Trimming shortened V by 6 bases and J by 4 bases, and 10 bases separated the two germline ends. The CDR3 here is CASRATGYEQYF. For the CDR3, the DNA is TGTGCCAGCAGAGCAACAGGTTACGAGCAGTACTTC.

With regard to this clonotype: As the CDR3 is not closed by the conserved phenylalanine or tryptophan, this likely results from a read error. The gene calls are TRBV6-5 and TRBJ2-3, with a tentative D call TRBD2 (5 bases). The CDR3 has 12 amino acids. Germline CDR1 is MNHEY and CDR2 is SVGAGI. CDR3 in DNA: TGTGCCAGCATCCTCCGGGGAGATAGGCAGTATTGT. It encodes CASILRGDRQYC.

This clonotype has a count of ten or more. Here the CDR3 reads CASSPYHTDTQYF. Written as DNA, the CDR3 is TGTGCCAGCAGCCCTTACCACACAGATACGCAGTATTTT. This chain joins TRBV3-1 and TRBJ2-3, with unresolved D. Germline V gene sequence: CDR1 LGHDT, CDR2 YNNKEL (reference sequence). The CDR3 spans 13 residues. The ends were cut back, 4 bases at V and 2 bases at J, with 7 bases in the middle.

This clonotype was seen many times. V and J are TRBV28 and TRBJ1-2; 8 bases fit TRBD1. This CDR3 region has 15 residues. With 6 bases clipped from V and 2 bases from J, the junction kept 8 bases outside the gene matches. Germline lookup yields CDR1 MDHEN and CDR2 SYDVKM. CDR3 nucleotide sequence: TGTGCCAGCAGCTCCCCTAGACAGGGGAACTATGGCTACACCTTC. Its translation is CASSSPRQGNYGYTF.

This clonotype was detected ten times or more. The CDR3 sequence is CSARDGARGNEQFF. The CDR3 region has the DNA TGCAGTGCTAGAGATGGGGCCCGAGGAAATGAGCAGTTCTTC. The V call is TRBV20-1, the J call TRBJ2-1; tentatively, D is TRBD1 (5 bases). Trimming left V 0 bases short and J 7 bases short, with 13 bases between. The CDR3 runs to 14 residues. CDR1 and CDR2 from the germline V gene are DFQATT and SNEGSKA (reference sequence).

This clonotype appeared many times. The chain couples TRBV18 to TRBJ1-5; D gene uncertain. Trimming left V 2 bases short and J 3 bases short, with 8 bases between. The CDR3 has 14 residues. Germline loops: CDR1 KGHSH, CDR2 LQKENI. The DNA for the CDR3 is TGTGCCAGCTCACCAAAAGGGTTCAATCAGCCCCAGCATTTT. This gives the protein CASSPKGFNQPQHF.

This clonotype was recorded only once. A read error may explain this, as a much larger clone is one base away. The chain uses TRBV2 and TRBJ2-3, with 7 nucleotides matching TRBD2. Germline lookup yields CDR1 SNHLY and CDR2 FYNNEI. The ends lost 7 bases at V and 6 bases at J; junction bases unmatched: 16. The CDR3 extends over 16 amino acids. CDR3 region: CASNGGRAPRRDTQYF. The DNA for the CDR3 is TGTGCCAGCAATGGAGGGAGGGCCCCCAGGAGGGATACGCAGTATTTT.

In its sample, this clonotype was seen a few times. V and J are TRBV18 and TRBJ1-1; 7 bases match TRBD1. Germline assignment: CDR1 KGHSH and CDR2 LQKENI. Losses at the gene ends were 3 bases for V and 3 bases for J; bases not matched to a gene: 7. This CDR3 comprises 15 residues. The chain's CDR3 is CASSPYDRVDTEAFF. The CDR3 nucleotides read TGTGCCAGCTCACCTTACGACAGGGTGGACACTGAAGCTTTCTTT.

This clonotype appeared many times. The chain links TRBV6-1 to TRBJ2-7, with D perhaps TRBD2 (5 bases). CDR1 is MNHNS and CDR2 is SASEGT in the germline V gene. The V gene lost 7 bases and the J gene lost 3 bases, with 19 bases spanning the gap. This CDR3 is built from 15 residues. The CDR3 nucleotides are TGTGCCAGCATCAAGAGCCCGGAGGTTAGCTACGAGCAGTACTTC. Encoded protein: CASIKSPEVSYEQYF.

V and J are TRBV2 and TRBJ2-7, with TRBD2 as a possible D gene (5 bases). V lost 8 bases and J 10 bases, leaving 12 bases between the germline ends. The length of the CDR3 is 10 residues. CDR1 and CDR2 from the germline V gene are SNHLY and FYNNEI. For the CDR3, the DNA is TGTGCCAGCTCCCGGACTGAACAGTACTTC. This gives the protein CASSRTEQYF.

This chain uses TRBV9 with TRBJ1-1, with TRBD1 as a possible D gene (5 bases). Germline V gene sequence: CDR1 SGDLS, CDR2 YYNGEE. Trimming took off 7 bases at V and 0 bases at J, with 13 bases between the two ends. This CDR3 has 14 amino acids. The CDR3 is CASVPGDLNTEAFF. CDR3 nucleotide sequence: TGTGCCAGCGTCCCGGGGGACCTGAACACTGAAGCTTTCTTT.

This chain links TRBV6-8 with TRBJ2-7, with D hard to call. The germline gives CDR1 MNHGY, CDR2 SAAAGT. V gave up 6 bases and J gave up 3 bases, with 9 bases separating them. The CDR3 has 12 amino acids. The CDR3 nucleotides are TGTGCCAGCAGGTACAATAGCTACGAGCAGTACTTC. This sequence encodes CASRYNSYEQYF.